Sequencing of this TCR beta chain was carried out in a study of blood T cell repertoires in COVID-19. For the study at large: The study drew acute and convalescent COVID-19 samples from the United States, Italy and Spain. Sample material is recorded as cDNA or gDNA derived from T cells, B-cell-depleted T cells, or PBMCs.

In the original workflow: Amplification of reference gene primers provided the estimated nucleated cell counts. Profiled with immunoSEQ multiplex PCR; TCRdb holds only in-frame clones, not every one. The V and J calls and clone size come from that table; D and trimming were worked out from the DNA. The sample has around 130,000 clones; roughly 79% are singletons. The ends lost 6 bases at V and 13 bases at J; junction bases unmatched: 17. The CDR3 has 16 amino acids. Germline V gene data show CDR1 as LNHDA and CDR2 as SQIVND (reference sequence). The sequencing input was peripheral blood. This receptor was identified in a human donor in a cohort sampled during active COVID-19. This chain uses TRBV19 with TRBJ2-2; 10 bases align to TRBD1. The CDR3 nucleotides read TGTGCCAGTAGGAGAGGGGGGACAGGGGCTTTGGGGCGGCTGTTTTTT. Translating gives CASRRGGTGALGRLFF.